A single sample gave rise to the 28 T cell receptor beta chains below, sequenced in a study of blood T cell repertoires in COVID-19. Method: immunoSEQ multiplex PCR; TCRdb's copy keeps in-frame clones and lacks some. The sample holds about 210,000 clones, 75% to 90% seen once. The sample consisted of peripheral blood. Receptor source: a woman aged 35 to 49 with acute or convalescent COVID-19.

V is TRBV6-6 and J is TRBJ1-2, with 7 bases fitting TRBD1. V shed 6 bases and J 4 bases; nucleotides not matched to a gene: 11. Germline lookup yields CDR1 MNHNY and CDR2 SVGAGI (reference sequence). CDR3 length: 15 residues. The DNA of the CDR3 is TGTGCCAGCAGCCGCCGGGACAGCGGAATCTATGGCTACACCTTC. This encodes CASSRRDSGIYGYTF.

This sequence joins TRBV6-5 and TRBJ1-6; D is undetermined. Germline V gene data show CDR1 as MNHEY and CDR2 as SVGAGI. This CDR3 is 15 amino acids long. V was trimmed by 6 bases and J by 8 bases, leaving 17 bases between them. Here the CDR3 DNA reads TGTGCCAGCAGCCAGAGCAGGCAGAAGGATTCACCCCTCCACTTT. Amino acids: CASSQSRQKDSPLHF.

CDR3 in amino acids: CAISVSPANYGYTF. In DNA, the CDR3 is TGTGCCATCAGTGTATCCCCTGCTAACTATGGCTACACCTTC. The chain is built from TRBV10-3 and TRBJ1-2, with D unclear. CDR1 and CDR2 from the germline V gene are ENHRY and SYGVKD. The V end was cut by 4 bases, the J end by 0 bases, with 9 bases between. CDR3 size: 14 residues.

The rearrangement joins TRBV7-3 to TRBJ2-1; TRBD2 might be the D (6 bases). CDR3 length: 14 residues. The germline V gene encodes CDR1 SGHTA and CDR2 FQGTGA. Trimming removed 3 bases from V and 1 base from J, with 7 bases in between. In nucleotides, the CDR3 is TGTGCCAGCAGCTTGGGGGGATCCTACAATGAGCAGTTCTTC. Its translation: CASSLGGSYNEQFF. Filled out from reference TRBV7-3 and TRBJ2-1, the complete variable domain reads GAGVSQTPSNKVTEKGKYVELRCDPISGHTALYWYRQSLGQGPEFLIYFQGTGAADDSGLPNDRFFAVRPEGSVSTLKIQRTERGDSAVYLCASSLGGSYNEQFFGPGTRLTVL.

The chain uses TRBV12-5 and TRBJ2-4; D gene uncertain. The CDR3 sequence is 16 residues long. Germline values: CDR1 LGHNT, CDR2 FRNRAP. Trimming shortened V by 5 bases and J by 0 bases, and 14 bases separated the two germline ends. CDR3 nucleotide sequence: TGTGCTAGTGGTCCTCCTGACATGCTAGCCAAAAACATTCAGTACTTC. Translated, it gives CASGPPDMLAKNIQYF. The whole variable domain, remainder taken from reference TRBV12-5 and TRBJ2-4, is DARVTQTPRHKVTEMGQEVTMRCQPILGHNTVFWYRQTMMQGLELLAYFRNRAPLDDSGMPKDRFSAEMPDATLATLKIQPSEPRDSAVYFCASGPPDMLAKNIQYFGAGTRLSVL.

The sample holds one count of this clone. The rearrangement joins TRBV3-1 (or the pseudogene TRBV3-2) to TRBJ1-1; 8 bases map to TRBD1. V shed 4 bases and J 6 bases; nucleotides not matched to a gene: 7. From germline, CDR1 is LGHDT and CDR2 YNNKEL (reference sequence). This CDR3 is built from 14 residues. CDR3 DNA sequence: TGTGCCAGCAGCCGGACAGGGCTGTACTCTGAAGCTTTCTTT. Its protein product is CASSRTGLYSEAFF.

CDR3 nucleotides: TGTGCCAGCAGTTACAGAGCGGGGGACTACAATGAGCAGTTCTTC. Translation gives CASSYRAGDYNEQFF. This rearrangement joins TRBV6-6 to TRBJ2-1; 8 bases agree with TRBD2. The trim removed 2 bases at V and 3 bases at J, leaving 3 bases unmatched. The CDR3 sequence is 15 residues long. CDR1 MNHNY and CDR2 SVGAGI come from the germline V gene (reference sequence).

The chain couples TRBV18 to TRBJ1-4; 7 nucleotides agree with TRBD1. The trim removed 5 bases at V and 3 bases at J, leaving 6 bases unmatched. The CDR3 length is 15 residues. Germline V CDR1 and CDR2: KGHSH, LQKENI. The chain's CDR3 is CASSTDRAPNEKLFF. CDR3 nucleotides: TGTGCCAGCTCAACCGACAGGGCCCCTAATGAAAAACTGTTTTTT.

The chain carries TRBV10-3 and TRBJ1-2, with 7 nucleotides matching TRBD1. The V gene's germline CDR1 is ENHRY and CDR2 SYGVKD. This CDR3 is built from 14 residues. Trimming removed 6 bases from V and 3 bases from J; junction bases left unmatched: 7. The CDR3 sequence: CAIRDPRGDYGYTF. CDR3 bases: TGTGCCATCAGGGATCCCAGGGGGGACTATGGCTACACCTTC.

This chain connects TRBV9 to TRBJ1-1; weak D call: TRBD1 (6 bases). Germline CDR1 reads SGDLS; CDR2 reads YYNGEE. V shed 0 bases and J shed 5 bases, with 14 bases lying between them. The CDR3 has 15 residues. The DNA for the CDR3 is TGTGCCAGCAGCGTAGCTACAGGGAGGGTAACTGAAGCTTTCTTT. This sequence encodes CASSVATGRVTEAFF.

The chain is built from TRBV29-1 and TRBJ1-3, with 7 bases identical to TRBD1. The length of the CDR3 is 19 residues. With 6 bases clipped from V and 0 bases from J, the junction kept 20 bases outside the gene matches. Germline CDR1 SQVTM, CDR2 ANQGSEA. CDR3 sequence (DNA): TGCAGCGTGCCTCCTTCTGAGGGACAGATTTCAAACTCTGGAAACACCATATATTTT. It encodes CSVPPSEGQISNSGNTIYF. The whole variable domain, remainder taken from reference TRBV29-1 and TRBJ1-3, is SAVISQKPSRDICQRGTSLTIQCQVDSQVTMMFWYRQQPGQSLTLIATANQGSEATYESGFVIDKFPISRPNLTFSTLTVSNMSPEDSSIYLCSVPPSEGQISNSGNTIYFGEGSWLTVV.

This sequence joins TRBV24-1 and TRBJ2-5; a possible D gene is TRBD2 (5 bases). This CDR3 contains 14 residues. The germline gives CDR1 KGHDR, CDR2 SFDVKD. With 3 bases removed from V and 5 bases from J, the gap between germline ends came to 12 bases. Here the CDR3 DNA reads TGTGCCACCAGTGATCGCGACGGCGGGGAGACCCAGTACTTC. Protein sequence: CATSDRDGGETQYF.

This chain's CDR3 is CAISSKWASDYGYTF. CDR3 DNA: TGTGCCATCAGCTCCAAATGGGCATCGGACTATGGCTACACCTTC. The V and J genes are TRBV10-3 and TRBJ1-2; D unclear. Germline lookup yields CDR1 ENHRY and CDR2 SYGVKD. The CDR3 covers 15 residues. The V end lost 6 bases, the J end lost 3 bases, and 17 bases lay between the germline ends.

CDR3 sequence (DNA): TGTGCCAGCAGTGAATTGGACAGGGCAAGCAATCAGCCCCAGCATTTT. Translating it yields CASSELDRASNQPQHF. This chain links TRBV6-1 with TRBJ1-5; 8 positions match TRBD1. The V gene end was trimmed by 2 bases and the J gene end by 1 base; junction bases not matched to a gene: 4. CDR1 MNHNS and CDR2 SASEGT come from the germline V gene. This CDR3 spans 16 amino acids.

The chain employs TRBV24-1 and TRBJ1-6; weak D call: TRBD1 (6 bases). CDR1 KGHDR and CDR2 SFDVKD come from the germline V gene. Trimming removed 5 bases at V and 6 bases at J, with 19 bases between. The CDR3 is made up of 17 amino acids. CDR3 sequence (DNA): TGTGCCACCAGTGTCCCTGGGGGGGCCGGTAGTAATTCACCCCTCCACTTT. Translation gives CATSVPGGAGSNSPLHF.

This chain links TRBV4-1 with TRBJ1-1, with D perhaps matching TRBD1 (5 bases). The CDR3 spans 15 residues. V lost 1 base to trimming and J lost 6 bases, with 15 bases between them. CDR1 is MGHRA, CDR2 YSYEKL, per germline. The CDR3, as DNA: TGCGCCAGCAGCCAAGTCGGGAGGAGGGGCCCTGAAGCTTTCTTT. Translating gives CASSQVGRRGPEAFF.

The V and J genes are TRBV10-3 and TRBJ1-6; D gene ambiguous. V lost 5 bases to trimming and J lost 10 bases, with 12 bases between them. Germline values: CDR1 ENHRY, CDR2 SYGVKD. The CDR3 is made up of 13 amino acids. In nucleotides, the CDR3 is TGTGCCATCAGTCGGGAAGAGCTCTCACCCCTCCACTTT. Protein: CAISREELSPLHF.

This chain joins TRBV19 and TRBJ1-1, with D possibly matching TRBD1 (5 bases). The V end lost 4 bases, the J end lost 11 bases, and 14 bases lay between the germline ends. Germline V gene sequence: CDR1 LNHDA, CDR2 SQIVND (reference sequence). The CDR3 has 12 amino acids. CDR3 sequence (DNA): TGTGCCAGTAGTAGGGGGGGAATGGCCGCTTTCTTT. Amino acid sequence: CASSRGGMAAFF.

J is TRBJ2-3 and V is TRBV9, with 7 bases identical to TRBD1. The V gene's germline CDR1 is SGDLS and CDR2 YYNGEE. J was trimmed by 0 bases and V by 0 bases; bases with no gene match: 1. This CDR3 has 15 residues. The CDR3 sequence is CASSVGQGSTDTQYF. In DNA, the CDR3 is TGTGCCAGCAGCGTAGGACAGGGAAGCACAGATACGCAGTATTTT.

Of note for this clone: Other DNA sequences in this sample translate to the same CDR3. CDR3 bases: TGTGCCAGCATTGGACTCCTGAACACTGAAGCTTTCTTT. Protein: CASIGLLNTEAFF. This chain joins TRBV2 and TRBJ1-1; D gene unclear. V shed 7 bases and J shed 0 bases, with 9 bases lying between them. Germline CDR1 SNHLY, CDR2 FYNNEI. The CDR3 totals 13 residues.

J is TRBJ2-1 and V is TRBV7-2, with D perhaps TRBD1 (6 bases). Deletions cut 5 bases from V and 3 bases from J, with 8 bases between. Germline loops: CDR1 SGHTA, CDR2 FQGNSA. CDR3 length: 13 residues. This chain's CDR3 is CASSPGVYNEQFF. CDR3 nucleotide sequence: TGTGCCAGCAGCCCAGGGGTCTACAATGAGCAGTTCTTC.

V and J are TRBV7-8 and TRBJ1-4; tentative D call: TRBD1 (6 bases). Germline CDR1 SGHVS, CDR2 FQNEAQ. Trimming removed 5 bases from V and 6 bases from J, with 22 bases in between. The CDR3 runs 17 residues. The CDR3 here is CASSPRATQGSDEKLFF. The CDR3 DNA reads TGTGCCAGCAGCCCCCGAGCAACACAGGGTTCGGATGAAAAACTGTTTTTT.

The V gene is TRBV30, the J gene TRBJ1-2; D ambiguous. V was trimmed by 5 bases and J by 0 bases, leaving 19 bases between them. Germline assignment: CDR1 GTSNPN and CDR2 SVGIG (reference sequence). The CDR3 extends over 16 amino acids. In nucleotides, the CDR3 is TGTGCCTGGGCCCCCCTTGGAGGGCTCGCTAACTATGGCTACACCTTC. Protein: CAWAPLGGLANYGYTF.

V usage is TRBV4-2 and J usage is TRBJ1-2; TRBD1 is a possible D gene (5 bases). Trimming stripped 0 bases from V and 7 bases from J, with 9 bases between. Germline V lookup: CDR1 LGHNA, CDR2 YNFKEQ. The CDR3 covers 13 residues. For the CDR3, the DNA is TGTGCCAGCAGCCAAGACAGGGTTCCTGGCTACACCTTC. This sequence encodes CASSQDRVPGYTF.

The V call is TRBV27, the J call TRBJ1-1; 7 bases are a match to TRBD1. V was pared by 4 bases and J by 6 bases, with 5 bases of the junction left unmatched. Germline V gene sequence: CDR1 MNHEY, CDR2 SMNVEV (reference sequence). The CDR3 has 13 amino acids. This CDR3 reads CASSWGTEAEAFF. In nucleotides, the CDR3 is TGTGCCAGCAGTTGGGGGACAGAGGCTGAAGCTTTCTTT.

The genes are TRBV18 and TRBJ1-1; D not certain. The CDR3 sequence is 16 residues long. Trimming took off 5 bases at V and 4 bases at J, with 20 bases between the two ends. Per germline, CDR1 KGHSH and CDR2 LQKENI. This CDR3 is CASSYSPLDSGTEAFF. CDR3 DNA sequence: TGTGCCAGCTCATACTCGCCCCTCGACTCGGGCACTGAAGCTTTCTTT.

The chain is built from TRBV4-1 and TRBJ1-1; D is perhaps TRBD1 (5 bases). The CDR3 covers 15 residues. Germline CDR1 MGHRA, CDR2 YSYEKL. V was shortened by 2 bases and J by 8 bases, with 18 bases between the two germline ends. The CDR3 region is CASSQFAGVRGEAFF. The CDR3 DNA reads as TGCGCCAGCAGCCAATTTGCGGGGGTGAGAGGGGAAGCTTTCTTT.

Only one count was recorded for this clone. The chain recombines TRBV6-1 with TRBJ1-4, with a tentative D call TRBD1 (5 bases). V lost 3 bases, J lost 8 bases, and 16 bases lay in between. CDR3 size: 15 residues. The V gene's germline CDR1 is MNHNS and CDR2 SASEGT. CDR3 coding DNA: TGTGCCAGCAGTGAGATTCGGGGGTTTCGAGAAAAACTGTTTTTT. Its protein product is CASSEIRGFREKLFF.